Given below is one TCR beta chain in context. The CDR3 has 15 amino acids. Germline-derived CDR1 and CDR2 are SQVTM and ANQGSEA. V dropped 6 bases and J dropped 7 bases, with 22 bases sitting between them. This sample was taken from a study of blood T cell repertoires in COVID-19. At the level of the study: From the United States, Italy and Spain came samples of acute and convalescent COVID-19. Nucleic acid was either cDNA or gDNA, and it came from T cells, B-cell-depleted T cells, or PBMCs.

As originally analysed: Researchers report that nucleated cell counts were estimated from reference gene primer amplification. Clones were sequenced by immunoSEQ multiplex PCR, and TCRdb holds only the in-frame ones, with some missing. V and J calls plus clone size are reproduced from that table; the DNA served to infer D and trimming. The sample gives approximately 430,000 clones, roughly 88% of which show up once; more than 1.4% is in the top ten. Sequencing was done on a sample of peripheral blood. The rearrangement links TRBV29-1 to TRBJ2-1; D remains unclear. The TCR originated in a woman aged 25 to 39 with active or convalescent COVID-19. As DNA, the CDR3 is TGCAGCGTGCTCCCGGAGTCACCTATCTTAAATGAGCAGTTCTTC. It is translated as CSVLPESPILNEQFF.